This T cell receptor beta chain was obtained from a study of blood T cell repertoires in COVID-19. Study details: Sources were T cells, B-cell-depleted T cells, or PBMCs; the material itself was cDNA or gDNA.

Germline CDR1 is MNHEY and CDR2 is SMNVEV (reference sequence). With 2 bases clipped from V and 5 bases from J, the junction kept 20 bases outside the gene matches. This CDR3 has 21 residues. As originally analysed: From reference gene primer amplification, estimates of nucleated cell counts were derived. The repertoire was sequenced with immunoSEQ multiplex PCR; TCRdb's copy has only in-frame clones and lacks some. V and J calls and clone size are copied from that table; D and trimming were computed from the DNA. The table has about 180,000 clones, 86% seen once. V is TRBV27 and J is TRBJ1-6, with TRBD1 matching 8 bases. This TCR came from a woman aged 25-40 years who had recovered from COVID-19. The sample comprised PBMCs or T cells enriched from blood (not recorded which). The CDR3 protein is CASSLKGRTGLFELDNSPLHF. DNA for the CDR3: TGTGCCAGCAGTTTAAAGGGCCGGACAGGGCTTTTCGAGCTCGATAATTCACCCCTCCACTTT.